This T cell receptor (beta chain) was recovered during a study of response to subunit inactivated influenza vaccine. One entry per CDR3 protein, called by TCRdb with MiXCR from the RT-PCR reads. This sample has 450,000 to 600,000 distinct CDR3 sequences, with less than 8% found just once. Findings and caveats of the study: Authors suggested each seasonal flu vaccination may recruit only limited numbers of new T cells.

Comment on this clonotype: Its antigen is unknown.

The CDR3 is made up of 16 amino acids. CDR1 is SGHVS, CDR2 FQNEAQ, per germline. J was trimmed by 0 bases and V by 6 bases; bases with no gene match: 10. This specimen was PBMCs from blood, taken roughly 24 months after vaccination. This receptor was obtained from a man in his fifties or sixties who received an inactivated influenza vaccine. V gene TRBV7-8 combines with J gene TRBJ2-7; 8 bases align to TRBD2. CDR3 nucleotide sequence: TGTGCCAGCAGTTATATAGCGGGACCTAGCTCCTACGAGCAGTACTTC. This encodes CASSYIAGPSSYEQYF.